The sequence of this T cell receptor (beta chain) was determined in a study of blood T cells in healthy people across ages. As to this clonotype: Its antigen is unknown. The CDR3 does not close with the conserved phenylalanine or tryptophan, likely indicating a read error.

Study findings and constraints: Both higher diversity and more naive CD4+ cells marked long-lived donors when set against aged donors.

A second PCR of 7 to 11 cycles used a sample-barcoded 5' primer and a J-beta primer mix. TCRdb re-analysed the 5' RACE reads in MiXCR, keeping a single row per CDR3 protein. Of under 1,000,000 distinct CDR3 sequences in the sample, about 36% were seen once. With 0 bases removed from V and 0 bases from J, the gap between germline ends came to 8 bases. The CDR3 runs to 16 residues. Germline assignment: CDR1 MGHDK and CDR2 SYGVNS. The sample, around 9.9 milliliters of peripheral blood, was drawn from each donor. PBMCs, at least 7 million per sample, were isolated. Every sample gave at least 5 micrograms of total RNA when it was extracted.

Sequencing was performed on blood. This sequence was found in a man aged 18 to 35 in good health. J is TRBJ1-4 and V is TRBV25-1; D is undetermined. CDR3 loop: CASSEYGSATNEKLFS. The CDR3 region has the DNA TGTGCCAGCAGTGAATATGGAAGTGCAACTAATGAAAAACTGTTTTCT.